Listed here are 30 T cell receptor beta chains from one sample, sequenced in a study of beta chain features in type 1 diabetes. Since all of the isolated RNA was reverse transcribed, expressed TCRB transcripts were what got sequenced. TCRdb's copy holds only in-frame clones and misses some; the assay was immunoSEQ multiplex PCR. The sample carries about 930,000 clones, roughly 15% recorded once. Sequenced input: naive CD4+ T cells from blood. The receptors shown here come from a woman aged 18-29 years in good health.

This clone was counted only a few times. V usage is TRBV25-1 and J usage is TRBJ2-5; unclear D gene. Trimming shortened V by 5 bases and J by 4 bases, and 8 bases separated the two germline ends. The CDR3 consists of 12 residues. CDR1 MGHDK and CDR2 SYGVNS come from the germline V gene. Written as DNA, the CDR3 is TGTGCCAGCAGTTCCAGTGGAGAGACCCAGTACTTC. The encoded protein is CASSSSGETQYF.

V gene TRBV9 combines with J gene TRBJ2-3; 7 bases line up with TRBD2. The CDR3 has 17 amino acids. V shed 4 bases, J shed 2 bases, and the junction held 13 bases outside the gene matches. Germline CDR1 is SGDLS and CDR2 is YYNGEE. Written as DNA, the CDR3 is TGTGCCAGCAGCCCAATGGTCGTGGGAGGGAACACAGATACGCAGTATTTT. This translates into CASSPMVVGGNTDTQYF.

The V gene is TRBV18, the J gene TRBJ2-7; D is ambiguous. Germline values: CDR1 KGHSH, CDR2 LQKENI. This CDR3 is 13 amino acids long. V was trimmed by 1 base and J by 6 bases, leaving 10 bases between them. The CDR3 region has the DNA TGTGCCAGCTCACCACGTTGGGATAGCGAGCAGTACTTC. This codes for CASSPRWDSEQYF.

This clone was picked up a small number of times. J is TRBJ1-2 and V is TRBV2, with D tentatively TRBD1 (5 bases). Trimming removed 3 bases from V and 7 bases from J, with 21 bases in between. The germline gives CDR1 SNHLY, CDR2 FYNNEI. CDR3 length equals 16 residues. CDR3 protein: CASSDSLLGDSGGYTF. The CDR3 DNA reads as TGTGCCAGCAGTGATTCGTTGCTGGGGGATAGTGGTGGCTACACCTTC.

The CDR3 DNA is TGCGCCAGCAGCAGGGGACTAGCGGGAGTGTATAGCACAGATACGCAGTATTTT. This gives the protein CASSRGLAGVYSTDTQYF. V and J are TRBV4-1 and TRBJ2-3; TRBD2 agrees at 14 bases. Germline V gives CDR1 MGHRA, CDR2 YSYEKL. V gave up 5 bases and J gave up 0 bases; unmatched junction bases: 7. The CDR3 has 18 amino acids.

The V and J genes are TRBV5-6 and TRBJ2-1; 10 nucleotides match TRBD2. The CDR3 runs to 18 residues. V shed 2 bases, J shed 8 bases, and the junction held 16 bases outside the gene matches. CDR1 and CDR2 from the germline V gene are SGHDT and YYEEEE. In DNA, the CDR3 is TGTGCCAGCAGCTTAGTCTCTTTTCGTAGCGGGAGGTTCCATGAGCAGTTCTTC. Translated: CASSLVSFRSGRFHEQFF.

The chain has TRBV5-1 and TRBJ1-5, with TRBD1 identical over 9 bases. V shed 4 bases, J shed 3 bases, and the junction held 5 bases outside the gene matches. Germline CDR1 and CDR2: SGHRS and YFSETQ. This CDR3 comprises 15 residues. Here the CDR3 DNA reads TGCGCCAGCAGCCCCGGGACAGGGTACAATCAGCCCCAGCATTTT. Translation: CASSPGTGYNQPQHF.

The chain joins TRBV20-1 to TRBJ1-2; D possibly corresponds to TRBD1 (6 bases). The CDR3 sequence is 11 residues long. Germline CDR1 reads DFQATT; CDR2 reads SNEGSKA (reference sequence). The CDR3 spells CSTYRENGYTF. CDR3 nucleotide sequence: TGCAGCACGTACAGGGAGAATGGCTACACCTTC.

This clone has only a few counts. The rearrangement uses TRBV11-2 and TRBJ2-5; D remains unclear. The V and J ends lost 3 bases and 10 bases respectively, with 12 bases between them. The CDR3 loop spans 12 amino acids. Germline CDR1 reads SGHAT; CDR2 reads FQNNGV. Here the CDR3 DNA reads TGTGCCAGCAGCTTCCTGACTGAGGACCAGTACTTC. Translated, it gives CASSFLTEDQYF. The full variable domain, in which reference TRBV11-2 and TRBJ2-5 provide the parts outside the CDR3, is EAGVAQSPRYKIIEKRQSVAFWCNPISGHATLYWYQQILGQGPKLLIQFQNNGVVDDSQLPKDRFSAERLKGVDSTLKIQPAKLEDSAVYLCASSFLTEDQYFGPGTRLLVL.

The V call is TRBV6-5, the J call TRBJ2-7; 8 bases align to TRBD2. Germline CDR1 MNHEY, CDR2 SVGAGI. Trimming removed 6 bases from V and 2 bases from J; junction bases left unmatched: 3. The CDR3 is 13 amino acids. In DNA, the CDR3 is TGTGCCAGCAGAAAAGCGGGGGCCTACGAGCAGTACTTC. Protein product: CASRKAGAYEQYF.

For this clone: The same CDR3 is also encoded by other DNA sequences in this sample. The V call is TRBV19, the J call TRBJ1-1; no reliable D call. Trimming stripped 3 bases from V and 1 base from J, with 6 bases between. CDR3 length: 13 residues. CDR1 is LNHDA, CDR2 SQIVND, per germline (reference sequence). The CDR3 region is CASSMNRNTEAFF. The DNA for the CDR3 is TGTGCCAGTAGTATGAACAGGAACACTGAAGCTTTCTTT.

The chain joins TRBV2 to TRBJ2-1; TRBD2 matches at 9 bases. V was pared by 8 bases and J by 6 bases, with 5 bases of the junction left unmatched. The CDR3 is 13 amino acids. Germline loops: CDR1 SNHLY, CDR2 FYNNEI. CDR3 nucleotides: TGTGCCAGCTGGGCGGGAGGGGTCAATGAGCAGTTCTTC. Translated: CASWAGGVNEQFF.

This clone was seen a few times. Additional DNA sequences in this sample encode the identical CDR3. The V call is TRBV7-9, the J call TRBJ2-5; D ambiguous. V lost 5 bases, J lost 4 bases, and 2 bases lay in between. This CDR3 is built from 10 residues. Looked up from germline, CDR1 is SEHNR and CDR2 is FQNEAQ (reference sequence). This chain's CDR3 is CASSGETQYF. The CDR3 DNA reads TGTGCCAGCAGCGGAGAGACCCAGTACTTC. Complete variable domain (other parts from reference TRBV7-9 and TRBJ2-5): DTGVSQNPRHKITKRGQNVTFRCDPISEHNRLYWYRQTLGQGPEFLTYFQNEAQLEKSRLLSDRFSAERPKGSFSTLEIQRTEQGDSAMYLCASSGETQYFGPGTRLLVL.

This rearrangement joins TRBV5-4 to TRBJ2-7, with D tentatively TRBD1 (6 bases). The length of the CDR3 is 16 residues. Trimming pared 4 bases from V and 2 bases from J, leaving 19 bases between. Per germline, CDR1 SGHNT and CDR2 YYREEE (reference sequence). CDR3 DNA sequence: TGTGCCAGCAGCCGCACCACAGGGAGTGGGGCCTACGAGCAGTACTTC. This translates into CASSRTTGSGAYEQYF.

V gene TRBV6-1 combines with J gene TRBJ2-5; no clear D. CDR1 MNHNS and CDR2 SASEGT come from the germline V gene. The V and J ends lost 1 base and 7 bases respectively, with 13 bases between them. The CDR3 contains 14 residues. The CDR3 DNA sequence: TGTGCCAGCAGTGAAGGATTCAGCAAGTGGACCCAGTACTTC. This gives the protein CASSEGFSKWTQYF.

The gene calls are TRBV29-1 and TRBJ1-3; TRBD1 matches 7 bases. CDR1 and CDR2 from the germline V gene are SQVTM and ANQGSEA. This CDR3 has 13 amino acids. The ends lost 7 bases at V and 4 bases at J; junction bases unmatched: 7. This chain's CDR3 is CSARGTEGNTIYF. CDR3 in DNA: TGCAGCGCCCGGGGGACAGAGGGAAACACCATATATTTT.

This clone was detected only a few times. The rearrangement links TRBV9 to TRBJ2-1; possible D gene TRBD1, 6 bases. The CDR3 sequence is 15 residues long. The V and J ends lost 3 bases and 9 bases respectively, with 19 bases between them. Germline V gene lookup returns CDR1 SGDLS and CDR2 YYNGEE. CDR3 in amino acids: CASSEATGILGEQFF. The DNA for the CDR3 is TGTGCCAGCAGCGAAGCGACAGGAATCTTGGGTGAGCAGTTCTTC.

On this clone itself: One base away lies a much larger clone, so this may be a sequencing read error. Other DNA sequences in the sample encode the same CDR3. The chain has TRBV7-9 and TRBJ2-5; D gene uncertain. CDR1 SEHNR and CDR2 FQNEAQ come from the germline V gene (reference sequence). This CDR3 has 11 residues. V shed 4 bases and J shed 2 bases, with 2 bases lying between them. This chain's CDR3 is CASSSQETQYF. The CDR3, as DNA: TGTGCCAGCAGCTCTCAAGAGACCCAGTACTTC.

The rearrangement joins TRBV4-1 to TRBJ2-7; 9 positions agree with TRBD2. The V gene's germline CDR1 is MGHRA and CDR2 YSYEKL. The CDR3 runs to 15 residues. V dropped 0 bases and J dropped 3; count of bases not matched to a gene: 3. The CDR3 region is CASSQEEAGGYEQYF. As DNA, the CDR3 is TGCGCCAGCAGCCAAGAGGAAGCGGGAGGCTACGAGCAGTACTTC.

A few counts support this clone. This chain uses TRBV5-1 with TRBJ2-5, with 13 bases aligning to TRBD2. This CDR3 region has 18 residues. The germline V gene encodes CDR1 SGHRS and CDR2 YFSETQ. Unmatched junction bases numbered 8, after V lost 3 bases and J lost 0 bases. The CDR3 spells CASSSTPGLAGYQETQYF. CDR3 coding DNA: TGCGCCAGCAGCTCTACCCCGGGACTAGCGGGGTACCAAGAGACCCAGTACTTC.

This clone was recorded a few times. The chain links TRBV9 to TRBJ1-1; 7 bases agree with TRBD1. The germline gives CDR1 SGDLS, CDR2 YYNGEE. The ends lost 4 bases at V and 0 bases at J; junction bases unmatched: 6. The CDR3 extends over 15 amino acids. This chain's CDR3 is CASSPRQGVNTEAFF. In DNA, the CDR3 is TGTGCCAGCAGCCCCCGGCAGGGGGTGAACACTGAAGCTTTCTTT. Complete variable domain (other parts from reference TRBV9 and TRBJ1-1): DSGVTQTPKHLITATGQRVTLRCSPRSGDLSVYWYQQSLDQGLQFLIQYYNGEERAKGNILERFSAQQFPDLHSELNLSSLELGDSALYFCASSPRQGVNTEAFFGQGTRLTVV.

This clone was recorded a few times. The chain carries TRBV7-9 and TRBJ2-7; the match to TRBD1 covers 10 bases. CDR1 SEHNR and CDR2 FQNEAQ come from the germline V gene (reference sequence). CDR3 length: 16 amino acids. With 6 bases clipped from V and 6 bases from J, the junction kept 14 bases outside the gene matches. The DNA for the CDR3 is TGTGCCAGCAGTTCTCCGGGACAGGGGTTTGGCTCCGAGCAGTACTTC. Encoded protein: CASSSPGQGFGSEQYF.

This clone was detected a few times. CDR3 DNA: TGTGCCAGCAGCGTAGGGCGGGAGTTTTACCCCGGGGAGCTGTTTTTT. Its translation: CASSVGREFYPGELFF. V is TRBV9 and J is TRBJ2-2; 7 bases map to TRBD2. Trimming took 0 bases from V and 6 from J; bases not matched to a gene: 8. The germline CDR1 and CDR2 sequences are SGDLS and YYNGEE. This CDR3 spans 16 amino acids.

The rearrangement joins TRBV15 to TRBJ1-1; maybe TRBD1 (5 bases). The CDR3 length is 15 residues. Germline assignment: CDR1 LNHNV and CDR2 YYDKDF (reference sequence). Trimming stripped 1 base from V and 1 base from J, with 10 bases between. The CDR3 DNA reads as TGTGCCACCAGCAGAGGAGGGGCGCAGAACACTGAAGCTTTCTTT. Translated: CATSRGGAQNTEAFF. The full variable domain, its missing parts supplied by reference TRBV15 and TRBJ1-1, is DAMVIQNPRYQVTQFGKPVTLSCSQTLNHNVMYWYQQKSSQAPKLLFHYYDKDFNNEADTPDNFQSRRPNTSFCFLDIRSPGLGDTAMYLCATSRGGAQNTEAFFGQGTRLTVV.

This clone showed up just a few times. V usage is TRBV10-3 and J usage is TRBJ2-7; the match to TRBD2 covers 11 bases. Germline lookup yields CDR1 ENHRY and CDR2 SYGVKD. CDR3 size: 19 residues. Losses at the gene ends were 4 bases for V and 0 bases for J; bases not matched to a gene: 14. In DNA, the CDR3 is TGTGCCATCAGTGGGGGACTCCGGACTAGCGGGCCTAGCTCCTACGAGCAGTACTTC. Its translation is CAISGGLRTSGPSSYEQYF.

This clone appeared a few times. The chain is built from TRBV7-3 and TRBJ2-3, with D maybe TRBD2 (6 bases). The CDR3 sequence is 15 residues long. Trimming removed 2 bases at V and 1 base at J, with 10 bases between. CDR1 SGHTA and CDR2 FQGTGA come from the germline V gene. The CDR3 region is CASSLLPGGTDTQYF. CDR3 nucleotides: TGTGCCAGCAGCTTACTTCCGGGAGGCACAGATACGCAGTATTTT.

In its sample, this clone was seen once. Other DNA variants within this sample encode the same CDR3. The chain couples TRBV18 to TRBJ2-5, with D maybe TRBD1 (7 bases). This CDR3 has 13 residues. Deletions cut 2 bases from V and 5 bases from J, with 9 bases between. Looked up from germline, CDR1 is KGHSH and CDR2 is LQKENI. Here the CDR3 reads CASSPAGGETQYF. CDR3 in DNA: TGTGCCAGCTCACCAGCAGGGGGGGAGACCCAGTACTTC.

The chain recombines TRBV2 with TRBJ2-5; the D gene is possibly TRBD2 (6 bases). Trimming took off 9 bases at V and 7 bases at J, with 21 bases between the two ends. The CDR3 spans 14 residues. Germline V gene lookup returns CDR1 SNHLY and CDR2 FYNNEI. The CDR3 DNA sequence: TGTGCCAGTAGGGAGGCTAGCGCAACAGGGACCCAGTACTTC. It specifies CASREASATGTQYF.

This clone was observed a handful of times. This chain joins TRBV14 and TRBJ2-2; no clear D. V was clipped by 5 bases and J by 1 base, with 8 bases between them. Germline V gene lookup returns CDR1 SGHDN and CDR2 FVKESK. This CDR3 comprises 14 residues. CDR3 in amino acids: CASSYRMNTGELFF. The CDR3 DNA reads as TGTGCCAGCAGCTACAGAATGAACACCGGGGAGCTGTTTTTT.

This clone was recorded at least ten times. The chain is built from TRBV10-3 and TRBJ2-4; 11 bases agree with TRBD2. The CDR3 length is 14 residues. V shed 3 bases, J shed 5 bases, and the junction held 0 bases outside the gene matches. CDR1 is ENHRY and CDR2 is SYGVKD in the germline V gene. The CDR3 sequence: CAISDSGRENIQYF. The CDR3, as DNA: TGTGCCATCAGTGATAGCGGGAGGGAAAACATTCAGTACTTC.